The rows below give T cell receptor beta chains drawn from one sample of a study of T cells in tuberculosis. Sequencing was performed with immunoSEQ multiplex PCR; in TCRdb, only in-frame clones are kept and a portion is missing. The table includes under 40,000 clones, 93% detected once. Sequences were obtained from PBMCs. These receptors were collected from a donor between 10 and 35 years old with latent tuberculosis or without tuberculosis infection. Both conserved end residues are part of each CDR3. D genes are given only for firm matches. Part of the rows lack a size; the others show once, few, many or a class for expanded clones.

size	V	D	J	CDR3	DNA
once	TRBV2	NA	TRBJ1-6	CASSNYPQGSPLHF	TGTGCCAGCAGTAACTACCCACAGGGTTCACCCCTCCACTTT
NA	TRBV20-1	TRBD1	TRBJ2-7	CSAGQGFEQYF	TGCAGTGCTGGACAGGGGTTTGAGCAGTACTTC
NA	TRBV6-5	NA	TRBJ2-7	CASSRQPPYEQYF	TGTGCCAGCAGTCGACAGCCACCCTACGAGCAGTACTTC
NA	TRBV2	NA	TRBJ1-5	CASSELRWGRQSGQPQHF	TGTGCCAGCAGTGAATTACGGTGGGGGCGCCAAAGCGGTCAGCCCCAGCATTTT
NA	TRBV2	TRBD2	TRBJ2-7	CASEIAGYYEQYF	TGTGCCAGCGAAATAGCGGGGTATTACGAGCAGTACTTC
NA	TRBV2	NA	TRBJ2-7	CASRALGGEQYF	TGTGCCAGCAGGGCTTTGGGGGGCGAGCAGTACTTC
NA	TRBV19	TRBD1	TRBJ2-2	CASSRDRVATGELFF	TGTGCCAGTAGCCGGGACAGGGTCGCCACCGGGGAGCTGTTTTTT
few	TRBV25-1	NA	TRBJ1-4	CASSFRDATTNEKLFF	TGTGCCAGCAGCTTCAGGGATGCTACAACTAATGAAAAACTGTTTTTT
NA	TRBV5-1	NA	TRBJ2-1	CASSLGQGSYNEQFF	TGCGCCAGCAGCTTGGGGCAGGGCTCCTACAATGAGCAGTTCTTC
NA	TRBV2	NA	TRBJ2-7	CASRISTGFYEQYF	TGTGCCAGCAGAATTTCAACAGGGTTCTACGAGCAGTACTTC
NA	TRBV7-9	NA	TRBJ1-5	CASSLVGANQPQHF	TGTGCCAGCAGCTTAGTGGGCGCCAATCAGCCCCAGCATTTT
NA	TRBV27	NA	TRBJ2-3	CASSLSTRGSTDTQYF	TGTGCCAGCAGTTTATCGACACGGGGGAGCACAGATACGCAGTATTTT
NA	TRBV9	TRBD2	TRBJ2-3	CASSSERGGRDTQYF	TGTGCCAGCAGCTCCGAGCGGGGGGGCCGTGATACGCAGTATTTT
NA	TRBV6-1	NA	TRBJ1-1	CASSETVNTEAFF	TGTGCCAGCAGTGAGACAGTGAACACTGAAGCTTTCTTT
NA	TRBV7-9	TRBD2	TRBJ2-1	CASSLVRGAIYNEQFF	TGTGCCAGCAGCTTAGTGCGGGGGGCCATCTACAATGAGCAGTTCTTC
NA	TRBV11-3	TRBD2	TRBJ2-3	CASSLQAGHTDTQYF	TGTGCCAGCAGCTTACAAGCGGGGCACACAGATACGCAGTATTTT
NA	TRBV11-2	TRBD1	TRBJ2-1	CASSLVLGQGARNEQFF	TGTGCCAGCAGCTTAGTCCTTGGGCAGGGGGCGCGCAATGAGCAGTTCTTC
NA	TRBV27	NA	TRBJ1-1	CASSFRNTEAFF	TGTGCCAGCAGTTTTAGGAACACTGAAGCTTTCTTT
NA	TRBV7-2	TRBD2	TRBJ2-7	CASSLPSSGNEQYF	TGTGCCAGCAGCTTACCCTCTAGCGGAAACGAGCAGTACTTC
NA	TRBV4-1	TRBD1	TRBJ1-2	CASSQWTGYDYGYTF	TGCGCCAGCAGCCAGTGGACAGGGTATGACTATGGCTACACCTTC
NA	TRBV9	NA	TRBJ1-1	CASSPGGQTNTEAFF	TGTGCCAGCAGCCCGGGAGGACAGACGAACACTGAAGCTTTCTTT
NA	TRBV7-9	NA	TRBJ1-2	CASSFSQGPYGYTF	TGTGCCAGCAGCTTTTCGCAGGGGCCCTACGGCTACACCTTC
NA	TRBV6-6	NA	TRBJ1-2	CASSYVDGYTF	TGTGCCAGCAGTTACGTAGATGGCTACACCTTC
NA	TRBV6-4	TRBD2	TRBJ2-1	CASSDSGLAGGLSSYNEQFF	TGTGCCAGCAGTGACTCAGGGCTAGCGGGGGGTTTAAGCTCCTACAATGAGCAGTTCTTC
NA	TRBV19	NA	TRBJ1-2	CASSLDSPHYGYTF	TGTGCCAGTAGTTTGGACAGCCCGCACTATGGCTACACCTTC
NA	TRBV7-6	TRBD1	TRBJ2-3	CASSLDRTDTQYF	TGTGCCAGCAGTTTGGACAGGACAGATACGCAGTATTTT
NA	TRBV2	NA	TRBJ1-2	CASRPLLFSRFTNYGYTF	TGTGCCAGCAGACCCCTCCTCTTTTCGAGGTTTACAAACTATGGCTACACCTTC
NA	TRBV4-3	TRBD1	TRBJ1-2	CASSQQGAGYGYTF	TGCGCCAGCAGCCAACAGGGGGCGGGCTATGGCTACACCTTC
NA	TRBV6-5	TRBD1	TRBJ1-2	CASSYSPRQGGGYTF	TGTGCCAGCAGTTACTCGCCCCGACAGGGGGGTGGCTACACCTTC
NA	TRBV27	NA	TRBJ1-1	CASSSPGQMNTEAFF	TGTGCCAGCAGTTCCCCGGGACAAATGAACACTGAAGCTTTCTTT
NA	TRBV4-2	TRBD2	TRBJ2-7	CASSQNRAGGTSYEQYF	TGTGCCAGCAGCCAAAATAGGGCGGGGGGCACCTCCTACGAGCAGTACTTC
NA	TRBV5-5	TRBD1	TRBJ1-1	CASSFPGGKNTEAFF	TGTGCCAGCAGCTTCCCAGGGGGAAAGAACACTGAAGCTTTCTTT
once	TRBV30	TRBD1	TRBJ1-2	CAWSRRGQGSFNYGYTF	TGTGCCTGGAGTAGGAGGGGACAGGGCTCTTTCAACTATGGCTACACCTTC
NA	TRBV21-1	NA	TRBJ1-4	CASSKLEPENEKLFF	TGTGCCAGCAGCAAATTGGAGCCAGAAAATGAAAAACTGTTTTTT
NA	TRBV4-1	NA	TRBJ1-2	CASSYPGVVHGYTF	TGCGCCAGCAGCTACCCCGGGGTTGTACATGGCTACACCTTC
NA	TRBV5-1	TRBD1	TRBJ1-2	CASSFGDRFRDNGYTF	TGCGCCAGCAGCTTCGGGGACAGGTTCCGGGATAATGGCTACACCTTC
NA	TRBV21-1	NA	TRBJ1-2	CASSFGTGTEDNYGYTF	NA
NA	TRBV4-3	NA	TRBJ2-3	CASSRGDTDTQYF	TGCGCCAGCAGCCGGGGAGACACAGATACGCAGTATTTT
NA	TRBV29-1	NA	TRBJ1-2	CSVGTGISDGYTF	TGCAGCGTTGGGACGGGGATTAGTGATGGCTACACCTTC
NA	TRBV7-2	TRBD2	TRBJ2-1	CASSYRSGTSRSFEQFF	TGTGCCAGCAGCTATCGTTCCGGGACTAGCCGATCCTTTGAGCAGTTCTTC
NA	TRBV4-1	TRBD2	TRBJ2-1	CASSQDEAASGGRNEQFF	TGCGCCAGCAGCCAAGATGAGGCGGCTAGCGGGGGCCGGAATGAGCAGTTCTTC
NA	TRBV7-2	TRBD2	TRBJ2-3	CASSLSGGTDTQYF	TGTGCCAGCAGCTTGAGCGGGGGCACAGATACGCAGTATTTT
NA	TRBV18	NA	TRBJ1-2	CASSPTADTLFIGYTF	TGTGCCAGCTCACCCACTGCGGACACTCTGTTCATTGGCTACACCTTC
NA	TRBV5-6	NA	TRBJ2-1	CASSLRVEQFF	TGTGCCAGCAGCTTGCGAGTTGAGCAGTTCTTC
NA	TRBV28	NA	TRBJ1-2	CASSLIQGLNGYTF	TGTGCCAGCAGTTTGATTCAGGGACTGAATGGCTACACCTTC